This T cell receptor (beta chain) was sequenced for a study of patients and donors after allogeneic stem cell transplantation (TCRdb year 2020). Libraries came from RT-PCR. Sequencing was carried out with a NextSeq 550. TCRdb cleaned the public reads at Q25 with fastp, built clones with MiXCR and kept in-frame beta chains. Each CDR3 protein appears once, grouped with its most common genes and DNA. Here the sample has more than 850,000 distinct CDR3 sequences; about a sixth occur a single time. The leading ten clones occupy under 6.5% of the sample. On this clonotype: Its specific antigen is unknown. Base qualities were left out, and no much larger clone turns up one base away.

CDR1 is given as SGHDN and CDR2 as FVKESK, both from the germline V gene. V is cut by 0 bases and J by 3 bases, and the space between the germline ends is 15 bases. The CDR3, cysteine through phenylalanine, is 16 amino acids long. CDR3 DNA is the only sequence kept; it has 48 bases, read in frame from the first base. The source is a human donor who was either an allogeneic HSCT recipient or a stem cell or donor lymphocyte infusion donor (not recorded which). It is not recorded whose cells these are; they may come from a transplant donor. What was sequenced was blood, either unsorted or a sorted T cell fraction (not recorded which). Rearrangement joined TRBV14 to TRBJ2-7; the D gene identity is not certain. The nucleotides read TGTGCCAGCAGCCAAGATCACACCAGCTTTAACTACGAGCAGTACTTC. Its protein product is CASSQDHTSFNYEQYF.